This TCR beta chain came from a study of identical twins. In this sample, this clonotype turned up a few times. TCRdb independently ran MiXCR on the 5' RACE reads; one entry per CDR3 protein. This sample has roughly 1,500,000 distinct CDR3 sequences; about 32% occur once, and the top ten carry less than 0.35%. The source is a newborn girl in good health. The sample comprised cord blood.

The CDR3, as DNA: TGTGCCAGCAGGAAGACAGGGGAGCAGTACTTC. This codes for CASRKTGEQYF. The rearrangement uses TRBV2 and TRBJ2-7; 7 bases map to TRBD1. V dropped 6 bases and J dropped 7; count of bases not matched to a gene: 3. CDR3 length: 11 amino acids. CDR1 is SNHLY and CDR2 is FYNNEI in the germline V gene.